Shown below are 19 T cell receptor beta chains from a single sample sequenced in a study of blood T cells in healthy people across ages (dated by TCRdb to between 2014 and 2016). The library came from 5' RACE. Sequencing was carried out with an Illumina HiSeq 2500. The second PCR ran for about 7 to 11 cycles and used a J-beta primer mix along with a sample-barcoded 5' primer. Starting from the raw public reads, TCRdb applied fastp trimming at Q25, assembled clones with MiXCR and retained in-frame beta chains. Every CDR3 protein is listed once, alongside the most common genes and DNA of its rows. This sample has hundreds of thousands of distinct CDR3 sequences in its table, and 45% to 65% of those were observed once. About 54% of the sample belongs to the ten largest clones. Sample: blood. Receptors were obtained from a man in his fifties or sixties in good health.

The chain links TRBV5-1 to TRBJ2-3, with TRBD2 matching 8 bases. This CDR3 spans 14 amino acids. Per the germline V gene, CDR1 is SGHRS and CDR2 is YFSETQ. CDR3 sequence reads: CATQTSGGMDTQYF. In DNA form, the CDR3 reads TGCGCGACCCAAACTAGCGGTGGGATGGATACGCAGTATTTT.

This chain joins TRBV7-2 and TRBJ1-1; D gene uncertain. V was cut by 3 bases and J by 5 bases, with 10 bases left in between. CDR3 length: 13 residues. In germline, CDR1 is SGHTA, CDR2 FQGNSA. CDR3 protein: CASSFTVVTEAFF. The CDR3 DNA is TGTGCCAGCAGCTTTACTGTGGTAACTGAAGCTTTCTTT.

As concerns this clonotype: Sequence at one end of the junction differs from germline and may be a read error. V and J are TRBV7-9 and TRBJ2-5, with D unresolved. Germline assignment: CDR1 SEHNR and CDR2 FQNEAQ (reference sequence). The CDR3 covers 14 residues. Here the CDR3 reads CASSFPALQETRYF. CDR3 in DNA: TGTGCCAGCAGCTTTCCGGCCCTCCAAGAGACCCGGTACTTC.

This clonotype is a singleton in its sample. This chain connects TRBV5-1 to TRBJ1-4; no reliable D call. Trimming removed 3 bases from V and 3 bases from J, with 9 bases in between. Per the germline V gene, CDR1 is SGHRS and CDR2 is YFSETQ. The CDR3 has 14 amino acids. The CDR3: CASSSDPSNEKLFF. For the CDR3, the DNA is TGCGCCAGCAGCTCGGACCCATCTAATGAAAAACTGTTTTTT.

This chain links TRBV20-1 with TRBJ2-1; a weak D match, TRBD2 (6 bases). This CDR3 region has 11 residues. V lost 6 bases, J lost 9 bases, and 12 bases lay in between. In germline, CDR1 is DFQATT, CDR2 SNEGSKA (reference sequence). Here the CDR3 reads CSARLVSEQFF. The CDR3 nucleotides are TGCAGTGCAAGACTAGTGTCTGAGCAGTTCTTC.

The chain joins TRBV6-6 to TRBJ2-7, with TRBD1 matching over 10 bases. The V gene end was trimmed by 5 bases and the J gene end by 5 bases; junction bases not matched to a gene: 6. The germline gives CDR1 MNHNY, CDR2 SVGAGI (reference sequence). The CDR3 runs 14 residues. The CDR3 DNA is TGTGCCAGCAGTAAGGGACAGGGGCCCAACGAGCAGTACTTC. Residues: CASSKGQGPNEQYF.

The CDR3 coding sequence is TGTGCCAGCAGCTTAGTTCGGGCTAGGGGGCGCGGAGATACGCAGTATTTT. It is translated as CASSLVRARGRGDTQYF. The chain is built from TRBV7-6 and TRBJ2-3; TRBD1 agrees at 7 bases. Germline V gene lookup returns CDR1 SGHVS and CDR2 FNYEAQ. This CDR3 is built from 17 residues. After removal of 1 base from V and 5 bases from J, the junction contained 12 bases not matched to a gene.

The chain joins TRBV20-1 to TRBJ1-6; D uncertain. V gave up 0 bases and J gave up 0 bases, with 6 bases separating them. The CDR3 has 15 residues. Germline lookup yields CDR1 DFQATT and CDR2 SNEGSKA (reference sequence). The chain's CDR3 is CSARDGSSYNSPLHF. Written as DNA, the CDR3 is TGCAGTGCTAGAGATGGCAGCTCCTATAATTCACCCCTCCACTTT.

The chain couples TRBV5-1 to TRBJ2-6, with 7 bases lining up with TRBD1. The V and J ends lost 2 bases and 5 bases, in that order; junction bases with no gene match: 10. In germline, CDR1 is SGHRS, CDR2 YFSETQ. The CDR3 has 17 amino acids. CDR3 DNA: TGCGCCAGCAGCTTCGGGACAGCCTCAAACCGGGCCAACGTCCTGACTTTC. Translated, it gives CASSFGTASNRANVLTF.

There are a few counts of this clonotype. The rearrangement uses TRBV29-1 and TRBJ2-5; 15 bases fit TRBD2. CDR1 and CDR2 (germline): SQVTM, ANQGSEA. Trimming took 6 bases from V and 4 from J; bases not matched to a gene: 6. The CDR3 has 15 amino acids. The CDR3 here is CSVGGLAGGGETQYF. As DNA, the CDR3 is TGCAGCGTGGGGGGACTAGCGGGGGGAGGAGAGACCCAGTACTTC. The full variable domain, its missing parts supplied by reference TRBV29-1 and TRBJ2-5, is SAVISQKPSRDICQRGTSLTIQCQVDSQVTMMFWYRQQPGQSLTLIATANQGSEATYESGFVIDKFPISRPNLTFSTLTVSNMSPEDSSIYLCSVGGLAGGGETQYFGPGTRLLVL.

The chain carries TRBV7-2 and TRBJ2-3; 8 positions match TRBD1. The CDR3 has 15 residues. The V gene's germline CDR1 is SGHTA and CDR2 FQGNSA. Germline trimming cut 6 bases from V and 4 bases from J; bases unmatched to any gene: 9. The CDR3 is CASRTRGLGSDTQYF. The CDR3, as DNA: TGTGCCAGCAGAACCAGGGGGCTTGGATCAGATACGCAGTATTTT.

This clonotype was counted only a few times. V gene TRBV20-1 combines with J gene TRBJ2-7, with TRBD2 identical over 9 bases. This CDR3 has 14 amino acids. The V and J ends lost 3 bases and 4 bases, in that order; junction bases with no gene match: 7. Germline V gene sequence: CDR1 DFQATT, CDR2 SNEGSKA (reference sequence). Written as DNA, the CDR3 is TGCAGTGCTAGCGTCCGCGGGAGGGGATACGAGCAGTACTTC. Its protein product is CSASVRGRGYEQYF.

The rearrangement joins TRBV7-6 to TRBJ2-3; 12 bases are shared with TRBD2. Unmatched junction bases numbered 6, after V lost 5 bases and J lost 0 bases. Germline CDR1 reads SGHVS; CDR2 reads FNYEAQ. This CDR3 has 17 amino acids. The CDR3 nucleotides read TGTGCCAGCAGCCCCCGCGGGACTAGCGGGAGCACAGATACGCAGTATTTT. Encoded protein: CASSPRGTSGSTDTQYF. Full variable domain (remainder filled in from reference TRBV7-6 and TRBJ2-3): GAGVSQSPRYKVTKRGQDVALRCDPISGHVSLYWYRQALGQGPEFLTYFNYEAQQDKSGLPNDRFSAERPEGSISTLTIQRTEQRDSAMYRCASSPRGTSGSTDTQYFGPGTRLTVL.

The genes are TRBV20-1 and TRBJ2-7; 10 bases fit TRBD2. The CDR3 totals 19 residues. With 0 bases clipped from V and 0 bases from J, the junction kept 14 bases outside the gene matches. Germline loops: CDR1 DFQATT, CDR2 SNEGSKA (reference sequence). DNA for the CDR3: TGCAGTGCTAGAGAGGAGCAACTAGCGGGACTTATGAGCTCCTACGAGCAGTACTTC. It is translated as CSAREEQLAGLMSSYEQYF.

This clonotype was detected many times. The V gene is TRBV6-1, the J gene TRBJ1-2; D ambiguous. The CDR3 consists of 13 residues. Germline V lookup: CDR1 MNHNS, CDR2 SASEGT. Trimming pared 2 bases from V and 3 bases from J, leaving 7 bases between. The CDR3 sequence: CASSERVHYGYTF. Written as DNA, the CDR3 is TGTGCCAGCAGTGAACGGGTACACTATGGCTACACCTTC.

Regarding this clonotype: One junction end does not reproduce the germline sequence, and a read error may be involved. The chain recombines TRBV20-1 with TRBJ2-3; 8 nucleotides match TRBD2. Germline V lookup: CDR1 DFQATT, CDR2 SNEGSKA (reference sequence). This CDR3 has 15 amino acids. CDR3 in amino acids: CSASRSGSSTETQYF. DNA of the CDR3: TGCAGTGCTAGTCGGAGCGGGAGTAGCACAGAGACGCAGTATTTT.

The J gene is TRBJ1-4, the V gene TRBV20-1; D perhaps matches TRBD1 (5 bases). Per the germline V gene, CDR1 is DFQATT and CDR2 is SNEGSKA (reference sequence). Trimming removed 3 bases at V and 8 bases at J, with 16 bases between. The CDR3 has 14 amino acids. The CDR3 DNA is TGCAGTGCTAGGGAAGGGCCCCGGGGGGAAAAACTGTTTTTT. It codes for CSAREGPRGEKLFF.

This clonotype has only one observation. The chain employs TRBV6-6 and TRBJ1-4, with 8 bases lining up with TRBD1. Per the germline V gene, CDR1 is MNHNY and CDR2 is SVGAGI (reference sequence). CDR3 length: 14 amino acids. The V segment lost 2 bases and the J segment 8 bases; nucleotides outside the gene matches: 4. CDR3 sequence: CASSYQGAQEKLFF. The CDR3 nucleotides read TGTGCCAGCAGTTACCAGGGGGCGCAAGAAAAACTGTTTTTT.

This clonotype was detected only once. One junction end does not reproduce the germline sequence, and a read error may be involved. The V call is TRBV7-2, the J call TRBJ2-5; 11 bases fit TRBD2. The germline gives CDR1 SGHTA, CDR2 FQGNSA. The CDR3 consists of 18 residues. The CDR3 DNA reads as TGTGCCAGCAGCTTATATTCTAGCGGGGGGTCGTACCAAGAGGCCCAGTACTTC. This translates into CASSLYSSGGSYQEAQYF.